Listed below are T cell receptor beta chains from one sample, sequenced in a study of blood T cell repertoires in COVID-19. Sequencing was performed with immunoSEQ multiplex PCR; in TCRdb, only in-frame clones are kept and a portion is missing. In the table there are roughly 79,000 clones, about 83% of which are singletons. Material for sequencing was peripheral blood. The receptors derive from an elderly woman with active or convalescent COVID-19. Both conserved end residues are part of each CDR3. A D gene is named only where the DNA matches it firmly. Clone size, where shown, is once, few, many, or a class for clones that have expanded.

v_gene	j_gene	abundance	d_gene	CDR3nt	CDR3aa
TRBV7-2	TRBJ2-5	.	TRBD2	TGTGCCAGCAGCAACGGGGGGGCGGTCCAAGAGACCCAGTACTTC	CASSNGGAVQETQYF
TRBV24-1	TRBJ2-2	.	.	TGTGCCACCAGTGATCTCGGGACTCTGAACACCGGGGAGCTGTTTTTT	CATSDLGTLNTGELFF
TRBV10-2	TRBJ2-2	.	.	TGCGCCAGCAGTGACACCCTCGGCGGGGAGCTGTTTTTT	CASSDTLGGELFF
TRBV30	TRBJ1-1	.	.	TGTGCCTGGGGGTCCTTTCTCGGGGGATTGAACACTGAAGCTTTCTTT	CAWGSFLGGLNTEAFF
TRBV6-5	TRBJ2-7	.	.	TGTGCCAGCAGTTCCACAGGGTTAGGGGTCTACGAGCAGTACTTC	CASSSTGLGVYEQYF
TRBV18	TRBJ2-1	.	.	TGTGCCAGCTCACCAACGGCAGGGAAATCCTACAATGAGCAGTTCTTC	CASSPTAGKSYNEQFF
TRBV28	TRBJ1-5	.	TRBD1	TGTGCCAGCAGTTTGCCGGGACAGGGTAGGACGAGCAATCAGCCCCAGCATTTT	CASSLPGQGRTSNQPQHF
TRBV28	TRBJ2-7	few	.	TGTGCCAGCAGTGCAAGCACCTACGAGCAGTACTTC	CASSASTYEQYF
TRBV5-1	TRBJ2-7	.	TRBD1	TGCGCCAGCAGCTTGGGCCAGGGGGTCTACGAGCAGTACTTC	CASSLGQGVYEQYF
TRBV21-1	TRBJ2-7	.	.	.	CASSKSKVGTGASHYSYEQYF
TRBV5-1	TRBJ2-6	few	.	TGCGCCAGCAGCCCCACAGTGCCTGGGGCCAACGTCCTGACTTTC	CASSPTVPGANVLTF
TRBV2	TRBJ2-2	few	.	TGTGCCGGGGCGGGACGGTCGGGCACCGGGGAGCTGTTTTTT	CAGAGRSGTGELFF
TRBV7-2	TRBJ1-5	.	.	TGTGCCAGCAGCTTAGTTGGCGGGGCGAATCAGCCCCAGCATTTT	CASSLVGGANQPQHF
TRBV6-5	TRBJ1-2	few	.	TGTGCCAGCAGTTACTCCGCCCAAAGGGGTAACTATGGCTACACCTTC	CASSYSAQRGNYGYTF
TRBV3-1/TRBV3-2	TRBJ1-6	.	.	TGTGCCAGCAGCCAACACAGGGACTCACCCCTCCACTTT	CASSQHRDSPLHF
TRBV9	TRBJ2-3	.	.	TGTGCCAGCAGCGAGGACATAGGTACAGATACGCAGTATTTT	CASSEDIGTDTQYF
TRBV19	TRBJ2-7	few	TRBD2	TGTGCCAGTAGTATGGGGGGACTAGCGAACGAGCAGTACTTC	CASSMGGLANEQYF
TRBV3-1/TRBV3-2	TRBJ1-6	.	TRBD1	TGTGCCAGCAGCCCGAGAGACAGGGGGAATTCACCCCTCCACTTT	CASSPRDRGNSPLHF
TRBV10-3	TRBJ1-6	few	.	TGTGCCTCCGAAGAAGGGGTGAATTCACCCCTCCACTTT	CASEEGVNSPLHF
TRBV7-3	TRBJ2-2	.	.	TGTGCCAGCAGCTTAAGGGGCGGAGCGGGTACCGGGGAGCTGTTTTTT	CASSLRGGAGTGELFF
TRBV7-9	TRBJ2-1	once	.	TGTGCCAGCAGCTCCATGGACTCGGTTTCCTACAATGAGCAGTTCTTC	CASSSMDSVSYNEQFF
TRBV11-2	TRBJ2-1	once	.	TGTGCCAGCAGCTTAGCGTCAAGGCGGTACAATGAGCAGTTCTTC	CASSLASRRYNEQFF
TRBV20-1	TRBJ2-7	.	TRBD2	TGCAGTGCTAGTGGTAGCGGGGGAAGCTCCTACGAGCAGTACTTC	CSASGSGGSSYEQYF
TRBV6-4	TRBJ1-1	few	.	TGTGCCAGCAGTGACTATGCGGGGAACACTGAAGCTTTCTTT	CASSDYAGNTEAFF
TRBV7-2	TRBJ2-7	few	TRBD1	TGTGCCAGCAGCTATGCCCCCCGAGGGGGGACAGGAAGAGGCGAGCAGTACTTC	CASSYAPRGGTGRGEQYF
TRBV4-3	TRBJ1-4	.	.	TGCGCCAGCAGCCAAGATCCCCGATACCCCAGGGTTGGTGAAAAACTGTTTTTT	CASSQDPRYPRVGEKLFF
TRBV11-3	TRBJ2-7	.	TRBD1	TGTGCCAGCAGCCGAAGGAGGGACAGGGGACTTAACGAGCAGTACTTC	CASSRRRDRGLNEQYF
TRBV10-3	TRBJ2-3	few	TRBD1	TGTGCCATCAGTTTCAGGGGGCTCGGCACAGATACGCAGTATTTT	CAISFRGLGTDTQYF
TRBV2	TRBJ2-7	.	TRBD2	TGTGCCAGCAGCCCAGGACTAGCGGTCTACGAGCAGTACTTC	CASSPGLAVYEQYF
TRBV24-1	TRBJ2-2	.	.	TGTGCCACCCCCCGGGAGCCCGTGAAGTGCACCAGGGAGCTGTTTTTT	CATPREPVKCTRELFF
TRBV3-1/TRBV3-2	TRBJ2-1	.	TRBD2	TGTGCCAGCAGCCAAAGCGGGGGGGCCAGGGATGAGCAGTTCTTC	CASSQSGGARDEQFF
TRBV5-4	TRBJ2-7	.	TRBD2	TGTGCCAGCAGCCTCCCTAGCGGGACTGGCGAGCAGTACTTC	CASSLPSGTGEQYF
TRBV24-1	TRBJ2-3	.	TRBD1	TGTGCCACCAGTGATTGGACAGGGGGCGCTTCAGATACGCAGTATTTT	CATSDWTGGASDTQYF
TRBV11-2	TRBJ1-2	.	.	TGTGCCAGCAGCCCACCAGGGATCTATGGCTACACCTTC	CASSPPGIYGYTF
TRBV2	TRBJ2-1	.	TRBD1	TGTGCCAGCAGTGATGAGGCAGGGGGCCTACTAGCGTTCTTC	CASSDEAGGLLAFF
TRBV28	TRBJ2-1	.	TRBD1	TGTGCCAGCAGGACACAGGGGGCTTTGAGCTCCTACAATGAGCAGTTCTTC	CASRTQGALSSYNEQFF
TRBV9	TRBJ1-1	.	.	TGTGCCAGCAGCCCTGCCGGTCTTGAAGCTTTCTTT	CASSPAGLEAFF
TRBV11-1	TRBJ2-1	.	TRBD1	TGTGCCAGCAGCTTAATCGGACAGGGGGTTAATGAGCAGTTCTTC	CASSLIGQGVNEQFF
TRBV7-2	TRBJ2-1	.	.	TGTGCCAGCAGCTTACTAGGATACAATGAGCAGTTCTTC	CASSLLGYNEQFF